The rows below give T cell receptor beta chains drawn from one sample of a study of T cells in Graves' hyperthyroidism and ophthalmopathy. TCRdb recomputed calls from the multiplex PCR reads with MiXCR, one row per CDR3 protein. This table has more than 500,000 distinct CDR3 sequences, 40% to 55% appearing once. The sequenced sample consisted of peripheral blood or thyroid tissue (not recorded which). These receptor sequences come from an adult woman with Graves' disease, either hyperthyroidism or ophthalmopathy (not recorded which). CDR3s leave out the opening cysteine and the closing phenylalanine or tryptophan.

15 | TRBJ2-7 | TRBV5-6 | ASTSAPKAGLTYEQY
12 | TRBJ1-1 | TRBV19 | ASSMDRLNTEAF
11 | TRBJ1-1 | TRBV7-3 | ASSTDRVTEAF
13 | TRBJ1-4 | TRBV6-5 | ASSYMRGTGEKLF
11 | TRBJ1-4 | TRBV20-1 | SARTRQSEKLF
13 | TRBJ2-6 | TRBV12-3/TRBV12-4 | ASSLGNTGANVLT
12 | TRBJ1-6 | TRBV30 | AWSVQGNNSPLH
13 | TRBJ1-5 | TRBV10-3 | ASQTGGGGNQPQH
12 | TRBJ2-2 | TRBV20-1 | SAELRRDTGELF
12 | TRBJ2-7 | TRBV10-2 | ASSESFGRYEQY
12 | TRBJ2-2 | TRBV19 | ASTGQGHTGELF
15 | TRBJ2-7 | TRBV4-1 | ASSQDLSGGGAREQY
13 | NA | TRBV10-3 | AISQTMTSYNEQY
13 | TRBJ1-2 | TRBV7-9 | ASSETGTAYYGYT
15 | TRBJ1-5 | TRBV7-6 | ASSLAGGVTSNQPQH
12 | TRBJ2-5 | TRBV4-3 | ASSLGLAGAAQY
13 | TRBJ1-5 | TRBV12-3/TRBV12-4 | ASSPRGNSNQPQH
14 | TRBJ2-2 | TRBV7-8 | ASSLAAGRDTGELF
11 | TRBJ2-2 | TRBV10-3 | AIAPVNTGELF
13 | TRBJ2-7 | TRBV19 | ASSISAEGSYEQY
11 | TRBJ2-7 | TRBV5-1 | ASTTSGSYEQY
9 | TRBJ2-5 | TRBV10-3 | AISGRETQY
13 | TRBJ2-5 | TRBV7-2 | ASSLASGAGQPQY
17 | TRBJ2-5 | TRBV7-6 | ASSLAKRGGTFNQETQY
13 | TRBJ1-6 | TRBV7-2 | ASRGTGGSSSPLH
12 | TRBJ1-1 | TRBV10-3 | AISNRVRGTEAF
13 | TRBJ2-7 | TRBV6-5 | ASYGFGTGSNEQY
11 | NA | TRBV7-9 | ASSPDRISEQF
15 | TRBJ2-5 | TRBV11-3 | ASSLPTGESSQETQY
13 | TRBJ2-7 | TRBV11-2 | ASNMPGLRSYEQY
12 | TRBJ2-7 | TRBV29-1 | SVEVRDRSYEQY
11 | TRBJ1-4 | TRBV20-1 | SAREGGNEKLF
11 | TRBJ1-1 | TRBV6-1 | ASSRGVSTEAF
11 | TRBJ1-5 | TRBV7-2 | ASSFGTGTGLH
13 | TRBJ2-7 | TRBV5-1 | ASSPGTGLSYEQY
13 | TRBJ1-2 | TRBV7-6 | ASSPSTGVGYGYT
12 | TRBJ1-2 | TRBV5-1 | ASSLLPGEGGYT
11 | TRBJ1-5 | TRBV12-3/TRBV12-4 | ASSPGLRQPQH
11 | TRBJ1-1 | TRBV20-1 | SAPPGTGGEAF
13 | TRBJ1-4 | TRBV28 | ASSTGQATNEKLF
14 | TRBJ2-7 | TRBV7-9 | ASSQGPRSPNYEQY
10 | TRBJ1-2 | TRBV20-1 | SASDRSYGYT
10 | TRBJ1-5 | TRBV29-1 | SVGEDTQPQH
14 | TRBJ2-3 | TRBV5-5 | ASSLGASGRTDTQY
14 | TRBJ2-5 | TRBV11-2 | ASSLRSGRSLETQY
12 | TRBJ1-6 | TRBV5-1 | ASSFGQLNSPLH
11 | TRBJ2-5 | TRBV10-3 | TGQGVGSETQY
12 | TRBJ2-7 | TRBV20-1 | SATLPHRTYEQY
12 | TRBJ2-7 | TRBV7-8 | ASRLGKISYEQY
11 | TRBJ2-3 | TRBV9 | ASSEPPEVTQY
13 | TRBJ2-2 | TRBV5-4 | AIDGGNLNTGELF
13 | TRBJ2-5 | TRBV24-1 | ATSAPAEGGETQY
12 | TRBJ2-5 | TRBV28 | ASSLGGNQETQY